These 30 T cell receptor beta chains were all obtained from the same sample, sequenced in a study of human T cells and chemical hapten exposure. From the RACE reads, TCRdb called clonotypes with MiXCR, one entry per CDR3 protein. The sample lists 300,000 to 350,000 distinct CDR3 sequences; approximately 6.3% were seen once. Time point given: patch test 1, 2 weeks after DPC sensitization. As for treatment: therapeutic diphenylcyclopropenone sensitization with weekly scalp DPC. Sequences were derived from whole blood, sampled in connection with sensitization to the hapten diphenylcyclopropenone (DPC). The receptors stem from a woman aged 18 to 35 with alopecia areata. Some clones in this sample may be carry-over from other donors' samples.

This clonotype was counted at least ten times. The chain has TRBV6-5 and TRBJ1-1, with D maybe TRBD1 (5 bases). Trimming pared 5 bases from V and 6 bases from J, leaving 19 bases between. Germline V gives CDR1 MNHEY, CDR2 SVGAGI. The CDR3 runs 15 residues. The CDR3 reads CASSTRRILRAEAFF. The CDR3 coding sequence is TGTGCCAGCAGTACAAGAAGAATACTCAGGGCTGAAGCTTTCTTT.

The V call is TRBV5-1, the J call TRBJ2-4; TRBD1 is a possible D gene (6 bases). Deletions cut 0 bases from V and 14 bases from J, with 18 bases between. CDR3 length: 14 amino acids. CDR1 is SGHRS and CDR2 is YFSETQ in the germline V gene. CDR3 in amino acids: CASSLAGTPDSKYF. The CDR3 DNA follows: TGCGCCAGCAGCTTGGCCGGGACACCAGACAGTAAGTACTTC.

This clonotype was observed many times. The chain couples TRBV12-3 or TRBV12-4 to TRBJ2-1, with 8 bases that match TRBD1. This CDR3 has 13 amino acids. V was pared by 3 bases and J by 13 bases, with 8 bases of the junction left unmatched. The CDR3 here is CASSFGQGYPQFF. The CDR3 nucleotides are TGTGCCAGCAGTTTTGGACAGGGTTATCCTCAGTTCTTC.

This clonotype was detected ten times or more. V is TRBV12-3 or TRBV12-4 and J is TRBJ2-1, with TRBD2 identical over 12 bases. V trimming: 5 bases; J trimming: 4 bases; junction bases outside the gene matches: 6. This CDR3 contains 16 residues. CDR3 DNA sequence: TGTGCCAGCAGTCCTCTAGCGGGGGGGATTTACAATGAGCAGTTCTTC. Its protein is CASSPLAGGIYNEQFF.

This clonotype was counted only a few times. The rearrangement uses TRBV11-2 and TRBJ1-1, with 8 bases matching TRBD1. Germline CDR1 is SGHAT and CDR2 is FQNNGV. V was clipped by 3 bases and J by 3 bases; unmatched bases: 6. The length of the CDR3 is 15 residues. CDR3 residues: CASSLARGPDTEAFF. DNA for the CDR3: TGTGCCAGCAGCTTGGCCAGGGGGCCGGACACTGAAGCTTTCTTT.

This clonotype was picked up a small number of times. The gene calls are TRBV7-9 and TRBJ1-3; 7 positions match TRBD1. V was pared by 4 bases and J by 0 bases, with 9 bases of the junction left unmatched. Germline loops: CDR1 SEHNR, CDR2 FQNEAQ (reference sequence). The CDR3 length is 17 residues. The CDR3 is CASSSYTGASSGNTIYF. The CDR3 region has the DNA TGTGCCAGCAGCTCTTATACAGGGGCCAGCTCTGGAAACACCATATATTTT.

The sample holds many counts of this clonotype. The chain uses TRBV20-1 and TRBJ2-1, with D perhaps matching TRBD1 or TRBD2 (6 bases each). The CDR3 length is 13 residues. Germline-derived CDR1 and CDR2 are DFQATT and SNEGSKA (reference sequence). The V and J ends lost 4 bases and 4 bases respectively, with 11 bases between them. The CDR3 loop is CSANRGLYNEQFF. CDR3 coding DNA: TGCAGTGCTAATCGGGGGCTTTACAATGAGCAGTTCTTC.

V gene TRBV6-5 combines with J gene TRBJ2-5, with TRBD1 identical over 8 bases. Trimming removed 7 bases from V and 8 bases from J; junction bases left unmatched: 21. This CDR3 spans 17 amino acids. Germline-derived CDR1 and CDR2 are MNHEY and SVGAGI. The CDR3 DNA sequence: TGTGCCAGCACAAATAGTAACGGGGGACAGGTCAAGAGAACCCAGTACTTC. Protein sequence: CASTNSNGGQVKRTQYF.

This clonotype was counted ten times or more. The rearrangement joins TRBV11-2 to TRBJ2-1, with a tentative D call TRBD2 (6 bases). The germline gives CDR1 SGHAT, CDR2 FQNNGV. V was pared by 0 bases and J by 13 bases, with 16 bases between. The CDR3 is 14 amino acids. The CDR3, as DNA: TGTGCCAGCAGCTTAGACATCCGCGGGGCCTTTCAGTTCTTC. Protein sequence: CASSLDIRGAFQFF.

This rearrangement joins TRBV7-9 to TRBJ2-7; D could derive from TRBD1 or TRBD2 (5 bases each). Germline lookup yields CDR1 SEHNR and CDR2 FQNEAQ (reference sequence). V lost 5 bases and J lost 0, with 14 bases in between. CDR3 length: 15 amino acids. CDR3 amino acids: CASSGRVGASYEQYF. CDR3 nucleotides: TGTGCCAGCAGCGGTAGAGTCGGGGCCTCCTACGAGCAGTACTTC.

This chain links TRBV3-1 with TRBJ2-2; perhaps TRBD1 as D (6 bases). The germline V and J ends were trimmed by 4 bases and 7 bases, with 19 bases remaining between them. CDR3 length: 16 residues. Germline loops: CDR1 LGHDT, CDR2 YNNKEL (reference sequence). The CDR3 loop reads CASSPTRGSAGGELFF. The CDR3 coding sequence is TGTGCCAGCAGCCCGACCAGGGGAAGTGCAGGCGGGGAGCTGTTTTTT.

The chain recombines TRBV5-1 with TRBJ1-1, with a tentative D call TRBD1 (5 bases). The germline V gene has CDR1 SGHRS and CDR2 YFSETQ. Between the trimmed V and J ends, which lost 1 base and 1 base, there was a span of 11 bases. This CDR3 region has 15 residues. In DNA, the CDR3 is TGCGCCAGCAGCTTGCTGGGGCGCGGGAACACTGAAGCTTTCTTT. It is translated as CASSLLGRGNTEAFF.

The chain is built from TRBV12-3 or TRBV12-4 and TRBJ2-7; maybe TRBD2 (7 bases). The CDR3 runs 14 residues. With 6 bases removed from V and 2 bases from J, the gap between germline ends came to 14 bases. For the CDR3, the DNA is TGTGCCAGCAGCCCGTGGGGGGGCCCCTACGAGCAGTACTTC. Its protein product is CASSPWGGPYEQYF.

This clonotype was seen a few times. Here the CDR3 reads CASSFYGSGYTF. Here the CDR3 DNA reads TGTGCCAGCAGTTTTTATGGTTCTGGCTACACCTTC. The chain uses TRBV12-3 or TRBV12-4 and TRBJ1-2; the D is unclear. This CDR3 comprises 12 residues. The V gene lost 3 bases and the J gene lost 7 bases, with 9 bases spanning the gap.

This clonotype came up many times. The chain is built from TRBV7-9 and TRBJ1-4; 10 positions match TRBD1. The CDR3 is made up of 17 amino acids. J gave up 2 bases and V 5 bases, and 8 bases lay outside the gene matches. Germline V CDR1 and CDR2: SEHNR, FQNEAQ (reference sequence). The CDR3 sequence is CASSRQGAESTNEKLFF. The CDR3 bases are TGTGCCAGCAGCCGACAGGGGGCCGAGTCGACTAATGAAAAACTGTTTTTT.

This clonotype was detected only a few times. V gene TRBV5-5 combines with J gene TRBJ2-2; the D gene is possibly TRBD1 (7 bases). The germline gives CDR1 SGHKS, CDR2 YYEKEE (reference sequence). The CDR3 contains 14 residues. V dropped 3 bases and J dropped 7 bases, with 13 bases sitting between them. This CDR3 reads CASSSGTAGGELFF. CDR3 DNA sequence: TGTGCCAGCAGCTCCGGGACAGCGGGCGGGGAGCTGTTTTTT.

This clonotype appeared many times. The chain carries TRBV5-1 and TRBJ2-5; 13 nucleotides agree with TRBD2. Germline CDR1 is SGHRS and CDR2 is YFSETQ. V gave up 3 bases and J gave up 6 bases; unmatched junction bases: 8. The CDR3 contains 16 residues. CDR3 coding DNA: TGCGCCAGCAGCTCTGGACTAGCGGGGGCGGGGAAGACCCAGTACTTC. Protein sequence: CASSSGLAGAGKTQYF.

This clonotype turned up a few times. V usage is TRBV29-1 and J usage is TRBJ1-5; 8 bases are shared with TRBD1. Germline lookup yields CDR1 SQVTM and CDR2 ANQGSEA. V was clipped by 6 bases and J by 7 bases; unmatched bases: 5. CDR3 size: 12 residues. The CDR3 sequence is CSVGQGLQPQHF. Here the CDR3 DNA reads TGCAGCGTCGGACAGGGTCTGCAGCCCCAGCATTTT. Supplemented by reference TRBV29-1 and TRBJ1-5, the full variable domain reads SAVISQKPSRDICQRGTSLTIQCQVDSQVTMMFWYRQQPGQSLTLIATANQGSEATYESGFVIDKFPISRPNLTFSTLTVSNMSPEDSSIYLCSVGQGLQPQHFGDGTRLSIL.

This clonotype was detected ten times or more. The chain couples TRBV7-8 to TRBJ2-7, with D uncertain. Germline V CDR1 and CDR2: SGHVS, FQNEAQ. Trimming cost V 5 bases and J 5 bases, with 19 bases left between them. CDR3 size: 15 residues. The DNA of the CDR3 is TGTGCCAGCAGCCCCAACGCGGTCCGGTTCGACGAGCAGTACTTC. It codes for CASSPNAVRFDEQYF.

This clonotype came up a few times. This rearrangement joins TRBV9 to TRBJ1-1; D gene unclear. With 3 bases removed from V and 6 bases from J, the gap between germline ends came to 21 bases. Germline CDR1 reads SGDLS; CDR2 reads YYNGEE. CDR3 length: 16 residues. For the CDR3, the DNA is TGTGCCAGCAGCGCCCTAAGTCTGGGGAGTAGGCCTGAAGCTTTCTTT. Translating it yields CASSALSLGSRPEAFF.

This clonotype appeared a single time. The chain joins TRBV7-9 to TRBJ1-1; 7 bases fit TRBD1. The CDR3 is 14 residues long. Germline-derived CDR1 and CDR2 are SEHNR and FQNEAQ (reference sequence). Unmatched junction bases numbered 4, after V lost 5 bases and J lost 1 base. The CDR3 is CASSAGDRNTEAFF. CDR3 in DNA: TGTGCCAGCAGCGCAGGGGACAGGAACACTGAAGCTTTCTTT.

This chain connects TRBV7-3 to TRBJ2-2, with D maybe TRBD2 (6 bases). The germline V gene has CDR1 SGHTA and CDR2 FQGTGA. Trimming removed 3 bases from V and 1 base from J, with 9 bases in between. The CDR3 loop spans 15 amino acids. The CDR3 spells CASSFGGMNTGELFF. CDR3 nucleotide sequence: TGTGCCAGCAGCTTCGGGGGAATGAACACCGGGGAGCTGTTTTTT.

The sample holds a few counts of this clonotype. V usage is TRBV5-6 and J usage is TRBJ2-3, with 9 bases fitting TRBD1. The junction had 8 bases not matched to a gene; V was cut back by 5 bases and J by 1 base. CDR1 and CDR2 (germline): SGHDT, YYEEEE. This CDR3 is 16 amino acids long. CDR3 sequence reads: CASSPGRDRGTDTQYF. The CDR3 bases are TGTGCCAGCAGTCCGGGAAGGGACAGGGGCACAGATACGCAGTATTTT.

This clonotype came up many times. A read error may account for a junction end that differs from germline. CDR3 bases: TGTGCCAGCAGCCTAGCCAGGACCGAGACCCAGTACTTC. It is translated as CASSLARTETQYF. The chain joins TRBV7-2 to TRBJ2-5; D perhaps matches TRBD2 (5 bases). Germline CDR1 SGHTA, CDR2 FQGNSA. The CDR3 extends over 13 amino acids.

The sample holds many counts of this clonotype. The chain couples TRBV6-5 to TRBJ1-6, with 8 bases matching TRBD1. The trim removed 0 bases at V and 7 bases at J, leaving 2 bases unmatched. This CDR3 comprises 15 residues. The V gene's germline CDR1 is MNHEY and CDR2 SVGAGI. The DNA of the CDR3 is TGTGCCAGCAGTTACTCGTGGACAGGGAATTCACCCCTCCACTTT. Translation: CASSYSWTGNSPLHF.

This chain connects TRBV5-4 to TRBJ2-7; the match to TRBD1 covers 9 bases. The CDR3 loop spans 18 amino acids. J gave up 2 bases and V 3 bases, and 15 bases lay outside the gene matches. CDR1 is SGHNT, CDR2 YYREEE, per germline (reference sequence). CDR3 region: CASSSSLTGQGTAYEQYF. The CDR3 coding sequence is TGTGCCAGCAGCTCTTCTCTGACCGGACAGGGGACGGCCTACGAGCAGTACTTC.

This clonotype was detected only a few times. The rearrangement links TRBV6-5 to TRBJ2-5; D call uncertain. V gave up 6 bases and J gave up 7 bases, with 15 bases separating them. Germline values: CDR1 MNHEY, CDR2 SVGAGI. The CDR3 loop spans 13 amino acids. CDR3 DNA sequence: TGTGCCAGCAGGGATGGACCAGGAAGGACCCAGTACTTC. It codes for CASRDGPGRTQYF.

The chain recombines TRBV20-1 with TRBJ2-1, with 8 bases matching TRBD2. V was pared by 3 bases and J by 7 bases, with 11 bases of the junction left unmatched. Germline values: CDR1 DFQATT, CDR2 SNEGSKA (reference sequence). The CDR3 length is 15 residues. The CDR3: CSASWRGDSSNEQFF. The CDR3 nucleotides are TGCAGTGCTAGTTGGCGGGGGGATTCCTCGAATGAGCAGTTCTTC.

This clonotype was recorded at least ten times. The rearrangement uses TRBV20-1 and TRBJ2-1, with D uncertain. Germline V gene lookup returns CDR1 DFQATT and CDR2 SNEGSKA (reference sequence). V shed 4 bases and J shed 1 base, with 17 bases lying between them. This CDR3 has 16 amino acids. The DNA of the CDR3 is TGCAGTGCTATTAGGGCAGCTCTAGGGTCCTACAATGAGCAGTTCTTC. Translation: CSAIRAALGSYNEQFF.

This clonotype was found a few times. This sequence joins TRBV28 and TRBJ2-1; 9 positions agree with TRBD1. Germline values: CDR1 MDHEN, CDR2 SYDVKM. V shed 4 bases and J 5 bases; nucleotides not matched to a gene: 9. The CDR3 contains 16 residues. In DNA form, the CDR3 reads TGTGCCAGCAGTTCCACCGGGACAGGGTTAAACAATGAGCAGTTCTTC. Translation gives CASSSTGTGLNNEQFF.